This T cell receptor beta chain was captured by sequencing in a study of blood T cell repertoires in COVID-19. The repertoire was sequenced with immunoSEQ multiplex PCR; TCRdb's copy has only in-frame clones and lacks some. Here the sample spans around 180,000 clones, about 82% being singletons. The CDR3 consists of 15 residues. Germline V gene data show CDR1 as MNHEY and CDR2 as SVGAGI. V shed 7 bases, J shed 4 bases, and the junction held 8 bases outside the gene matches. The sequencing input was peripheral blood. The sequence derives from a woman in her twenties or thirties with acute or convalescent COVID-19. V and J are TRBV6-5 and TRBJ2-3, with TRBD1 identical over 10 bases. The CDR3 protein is CASIRQGAFADTQYF. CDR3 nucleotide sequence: TGTGCCAGCATTCGACAGGGGGCTTTCGCAGATACGCAGTATTTT.